The 5 T cell receptor beta chains below all came from one sample that was sequenced in a study of T cell changes during pregnancy in multiple sclerosis. Produced via immunoSEQ multiplex PCR; TCRdb's table is partial and in-frame only. This table holds approximately 52,000 clones, 85% to 95% found once. The material was CD4+ T cells from peripheral blood mononuclear cells, obtained in the second trimester of pregnancy. The receptors stem from a female donor in good health, enrolled as a control in a pregnancy study.

The rearrangement links TRBV5-4 to TRBJ2-1, with D possibly matching TRBD2 (6 bases). V shed 3 bases and J shed 3 bases, with 13 bases lying between them. The CDR3 extends over 15 amino acids. The germline gives CDR1 SGHNT, CDR2 YYREEE (reference sequence). The CDR3 loop is CASSSPEGLYNEQFF. The CDR3 coding sequence is TGTGCCAGCAGCTCACCGGAGGGCCTCTACAATGAGCAGTTCTTC.

V gene TRBV18 combines with J gene TRBJ1-2; 9 bases line up with TRBD1. The CDR3 is made up of 13 amino acids. V lost 4 bases to trimming and J lost 7 bases; unmatched junction nucleotides: 4. Germline loops: CDR1 KGHSH, CDR2 LQKENI. Written as DNA, the CDR3 is TGTGCCAGCTCACGTGGACAGGGGTCTGGCTACACCTTC. Its translation: CASSRGQGSGYTF.

The chain joins TRBV4-1 to TRBJ2-1; 10 nucleotides align to TRBD2. This CDR3 is built from 20 residues. Trimming at V came to 1 base and at J to 0 bases, leaving 12 bases not matched to a gene. Germline V lookup: CDR1 MGHRA, CDR2 YSYEKL. CDR3 sequence reads: CASSQVGRAGGESSYNEQFF. The CDR3 DNA follows: TGCGCCAGCAGCCAAGTGGGAAGAGCGGGAGGGGAGAGCTCCTACAATGAGCAGTTCTTC.

The chain combines TRBV10-3 with TRBJ1-2, with 9 bases aligning to TRBD1. This CDR3 has 13 residues. Trimming cost V 7 bases and J 3 bases; bases outside gene matches: 3. Germline assignment: CDR1 ENHRY and CDR2 SYGVKD. CDR3 sequence: CAITRQGDYGYTF. In DNA form, the CDR3 reads TGTGCCATCACTAGACAGGGGGACTATGGCTACACCTTC.

The chain has TRBV4-1 and TRBJ2-7, with a weak D call TRBD1 (6 bases). Looked up from germline, CDR1 is MGHRA and CDR2 is YSYEKL. The CDR3 is made up of 15 amino acids. The ends were cut back, 1 base at V and 3 bases at J, with 13 bases in the middle. CDR3 protein: CASSQAQGFRYEQYF. CDR3 bases: TGCGCCAGCAGCCAAGCACAGGGTTTTCGCTACGAGCAGTACTTC.